This TCR beta chain was observed in a study of T cell responses to AZD1222 COVID-19 vaccine (dated by TCRdb to about 2021). About the full investigation: A total of 233 trial participants underwent TCR sequencing, of whom about 210 had received two doses of AZD1222 and about 25 had received two doses of the MenACWY control vaccine. Trial participants were enrolled by age into 18-55, 56-69 and 70-plus year subgroups, with roughly 160, 29 and 62 TCR-sequenced participants respectively.

Notes on this clone: No cognate antigen has been identified for it. It has no much larger one-base neighbor in the sample; base qualities were not kept.

The junction shows trimming of 4 bases on V and 2 bases on J, and the gene matches do not reach 3 bases of it. The CDR3 runs 16 residues from the cysteine to the phenylalanine. Only the CDR3 portion is preserved as DNA: 48 bases, with reading frame beginning at the first base. From the germline V gene, CDR1 is SNHLY and CDR2 is FYNNEI. The CDR3 regions of human TCRbeta chains were subjected to immunosequencing. The authors processed their data as follows. Repertoire TCRs were matched against a reference library of SARS-CoV-2-specific TCRs generated with the MIRA antigen-specificity platform. Breadth meant the fraction of unique TCRs that were SARS-CoV-2-associated, whereas depth meant the fraction of total T cells that were SARS-CoV-2-associated. Using the MIRA data, each spike-specific TCR was assigned both to the spike region to which the TCR was reactive and to a CD4 or CD8 class. Log10-transformed breadth and depth values were compared by one-way ANOVA with Sidak's multiple comparisons tests. Imported from immuneACCESS, the table was reduced by TCRdb to in-frame sequences with V and J called. These copies leave out some clones; in studies compared against another copy, an unresolved V gene accounts for under half, and the cause of the remainder is not known. V, J and clone size are those of that table, while D and trimming were read from the DNA. This sample is represented by 150,000 to 180,000 clones; less than 90% of them were singletons. Under 8% of the sample is taken by the ten largest.

Study-wide conclusions, independent of this receptor: Reportedly, almost half of the unique spike-specific TCRs recognized epitopes lying outside the regions that are mutated in the B.1.351 and B.1.1.7 variants. The 56-69-year group was small, and its depth increase did not reach significance, likely because of low power. Because no samples from the day 14 peak response were available, repertoires could be characterized only after the peak T cell response. Spike-specific TCR breadth and depth rose significantly after two AZD1222 doses compared with day 0 and with MenACWY recipients. Conclusions about previously exposed vaccinees are limited, since just a handful of AZD1222 recipients were seropositive for SARS-CoV-2 at baseline. The whole spike protein was spanned by vaccine-associated CD4 TCRs, and dominant responses were seen in regions 160-218 and 743-854. Participants were mostly white British, with more females than males. The authors suggested clonal diversity may have been underestimated.

Read against the paper, the sample's time point label means: sample from adult after SARS-CoV-2 infection, after symptom onset. A couple of convalescent COVID-19 patients, sampled after symptom onset from adults with prior SARS-CoV-2 infection, were also TCR-sequenced for comparison. This specimen was peripheral blood, taken after recovery from COVID-19. This TCR came from an adult who had recovered from COVID-19. The chain was built from TRBV2 and TRBJ1-6, with TRBD1 matching 9 junction bases. The sequenced DNA is TGTGCCAGCAGTGGGGACAGGGCCCCCTATAATTCACCCCTCCACTTT. This gives the protein CASSGDRAPYNSPLHF.